This T cell receptor beta chain was captured in a study of long-term antiretroviral therapy in people with HIV. Comment on this clone: Its antigen is unknown.

The samples, holding roughly 0.9-11 million cryopreserved PBMC, were thawed before DNA extraction was carried out. Notes on the study in general: Dominant in the repertoire at all time points were clones expanded before ART.

With survey level as its setting, the immunoSEQ assay was v3.0. Sequencing was designed to cover roughly 40,000-55,000 T-cell genomes in each sample. Method: immunoSEQ multiplex PCR; TCRdb's copy keeps in-frame clones and lacks some. The sample has about 23,000 clones; approximately 85% are singletons. The sequence derives from a man aged 25-45 years with HIV. This specimen consisted of unsorted PBMCs, obtained 1.5 years after starting antiretroviral therapy.

Written as DNA, the CDR3 is TGTGCCAGTAGATTGGGGGGCATGGACACCGGGGAGCTGTTTTTT. It yields the protein CASRLGGMDTGELFF. This chain links TRBV19 with TRBJ2-2; D may match TRBD1 or TRBD2 (6 bases each). The CDR3 spans 15 residues. Deletions cut 6 bases from V and 3 bases from J, with 14 bases between. From germline, CDR1 is LNHDA and CDR2 SQIVND (reference sequence). The complete variable domain, with remaining parts taken from reference TRBV19 and TRBJ2-2, reads DGGITQSPKYLFRKEGQNVTLSCEQNLNHDAMYWYRQDPGQGLRLIYYSQIVNDFQKGDIAEGYSVSREKKESFPLTVTSAQKNPTAFYLCASRLGGMDTGELFFGEGSRLTVL.